One sample yielded the 13 T cell receptor beta chains listed below, sequenced in a study of cytomegalovirus exposure and HLA in healthy donors. The PCR had 60 Vbeta and 13 Jbeta primers. Sequencing was performed with immunoSEQ multiplex PCR; in TCRdb, only in-frame clones are kept and a portion is missing. This sample lists 20,000 to 25,000 clones; its ten largest clones have roughly 20%. The sequencing input was PBMCs. The receptors stem from a man between 60 and 75 years old in good health and CMV-seropositive.

V usage is TRBV6-1 and J usage is TRBJ2-7, with 8 bases matching TRBD2. The CDR3 covers 15 residues. Germline CDR1 and CDR2: MNHNS and SASEGT. V gave up 5 bases and J gave up 0 bases; unmatched junction bases: 6. The CDR3 here is CASSILAVSSYEQYF. DNA of the CDR3: TGTGCCAGCAGTATACTAGCGGTGAGCTCCTACGAGCAGTACTTC.

This chain links TRBV4-1 with TRBJ2-3; the match to TRBD2 covers 9 bases. J was trimmed by 8 bases and V by 2 bases; bases with no gene match: 11. Per the germline V gene, CDR1 is MGHRA and CDR2 is YSYEKL. This CDR3 region has 16 residues. The CDR3 sequence: CASSQITNGLAITQYF. CDR3 nucleotide sequence: TGCGCCAGCAGCCAAATCACGAACGGACTAGCGATTACGCAGTATTTT.

V and J are TRBV11-2 and TRBJ2-7, with D possibly being TRBD1 (6 bases). The ends were cut back, 1 base at V and 3 bases at J, with 10 bases in the middle. This CDR3 has 14 amino acids. Germline assignment: CDR1 SGHAT and CDR2 FQNNGV. The CDR3 DNA is TGTGCCAGCAGCTTAGTAGGACAGCACTACGAGCAGTACTTC. Translated: CASSLVGQHYEQYF.

This chain uses TRBV5-5 with TRBJ1-2; D is uncertain. Germline V gene lookup returns CDR1 SGHKS and CDR2 YYEKEE (reference sequence). Trimming left V 4 bases short and J 2 bases short, with 12 bases between. The CDR3 totals 14 residues. Written as DNA, the CDR3 is TGTGCCAGCAGCCCAAGGACTGGGAACTATGGCTACACCTTC. Protein: CASSPRTGNYGYTF.

The chain couples TRBV5-5 to TRBJ2-2; D gene unclear. The CDR3 sequence is 13 residues long. Germline assignment: CDR1 SGHKS and CDR2 YYEKEE (reference sequence). The ends were cut back, 2 bases at V and 2 bases at J, with 4 bases in the middle. The CDR3 sequence: CASSFGNTGELFF. In DNA, the CDR3 is TGTGCCAGCAGCTTCGGTAACACCGGGGAGCTGTTTTTT.

The chain carries TRBV6-1 and TRBJ1-5; TRBD1 agrees at 10 bases. CDR1 is MNHNS, CDR2 SASEGT, per germline. The CDR3 has 19 residues. The V gene end was trimmed by 2 bases and the J gene end by 3 bases; junction bases not matched to a gene: 13. The CDR3, as DNA: TGTGCCAGCAGTGAAAGGTGGGACAGGGGAAGGGAAAACAATCAGCCCCAGCATTTT. This sequence encodes CASSERWDRGRENNQPQHF.

The CDR3: CALQEADYGYTF. In DNA form, the CDR3 reads TGTGCCTTGCAGGAGGCAGACTATGGCTACACCTTC. The V and J genes are TRBV10-3 and TRBJ1-2; D gene ambiguous. Per germline, CDR1 ENHRY and CDR2 SYGVKD. The CDR3 contains 12 residues. Trimming cost V 11 bases and J 3 bases, with 13 bases left between them.

The chain couples TRBV7-2 to TRBJ1-3; the D gene is possibly TRBD1 (5 bases). The CDR3 is 17 residues long. Germline assignment: CDR1 SGHTA and CDR2 FQGNSA. V was trimmed by 1 base and J by 0 bases, leaving 13 bases between them. As DNA, the CDR3 is TGTGCCAGCAGCTTAGTGGGAGGGACGAGCTCTGGAAACACCATATATTTT. Amino acid sequence: CASSLVGGTSSGNTIYF. The full variable domain, rest sourced from reference TRBV7-2 and TRBJ1-3, is GAGVSQSPSNKVTEKGKDVELRCDPISGHTALYWYRQSLGQGLEFLIYFQGNSAPDKSGLPSDRFSAERTGGSVSTLTIQRTQQEDSAVYLCASSLVGGTSSGNTIYFGEGSWLTVV.

The chain links TRBV7-2 to TRBJ1-2, with a possible D match to TRBD1 (5 bases). The length of the CDR3 is 14 residues. Germline values: CDR1 SGHTA, CDR2 FQGNSA. V was cut by 0 bases and J by 8 bases, with 13 bases left in between. CDR3 amino acids: CASSLALTAGGYTF. CDR3 nucleotide sequence: TGTGCCAGCAGCTTAGCGCTGACAGCCGGCGGCTACACCTTC.

The rearrangement uses TRBV29-1 and TRBJ1-5, with a weak D call TRBD1 (5 bases). The CDR3 consists of 15 residues. Germline lookup yields CDR1 SQVTM and CDR2 ANQGSEA. Trimming shortened V by 4 bases and J by 2 bases, and 15 bases separated the two germline ends. This CDR3 is CSVAAGATGNQPQHF. CDR3 DNA sequence: TGCAGCGTTGCGGCTGGGGCGACGGGCAATCAGCCCCAGCATTTT.

Its frequency marks this clone as medium-sized. The chain is built from TRBV7-2 and TRBJ2-2; 9 bases are a match to TRBD2. This CDR3 is 15 amino acids long. Germline CDR1 and CDR2: SGHTA and FQGNSA. Trimming cost V 5 bases and J 2 bases; bases outside gene matches: 3. CDR3 loop: CASSRLAVNTGELFF. The CDR3 nucleotides are TGTGCCAGCAGCCGACTAGCGGTTAACACCGGGGAGCTGTTTTTT.

This chain connects TRBV7-9 to TRBJ1-5; perhaps TRBD1 as D (5 bases). This CDR3 is built from 16 residues. V lost 4 bases and J 4 bases, leaving 17 bases between the germline ends. Germline V lookup: CDR1 SEHNR, CDR2 FQNEAQ (reference sequence). In nucleotides, the CDR3 is TGTGCCAGCAGCTCTTCTGGGGCGGGGGGTAATCAGCCCCAGCATTTT. It is translated as CASSSSGAGGNQPQHF. Complete variable domain (other parts from reference TRBV7-9 and TRBJ1-5): DTGVSQNPRHKITKRGQNVTFRCDPISEHNRLYWYRQTLGQGPEFLTYFQNEAQLEKSRLLSDRFSAERPKGSFSTLEIQRTEQGDSAMYLCASSSSGAGGNQPQHFGDGTRLSIL.

Concerning this clone: Different DNA sequences within this sample yield the same CDR3. The chain carries TRBV4-1 and TRBJ2-5, with D possibly being TRBD2 (5 bases). Germline V gene lookup returns CDR1 MGHRA and CDR2 YSYEKL. V was shortened by 1 base and J by 4 bases, with 7 bases between the two germline ends. This CDR3 is 13 amino acids long. CDR3 DNA: TGCGCCAGCAGCCAAGGCGGGCGAGAGACCCAGTACTTC. Protein sequence: CASSQGGRETQYF.